This T cell receptor beta chain emerged from a study of Tregs in tolerant kidney transplant recipients. J gave up 8 bases and V 8 bases, and 3 bases lay outside the gene matches. Looked up from germline, CDR1 is SNHLY and CDR2 is FYNNEI. This CDR3 spans 11 amino acids. Data came from immunoSEQ multiplex PCR; TCRdb stores just in-frame clones and leaves some out. There are some 88,000 clones in the sample; over 85% occur only once, and 4.7% lies in the top ten. What was sequenced was CD8+ T cells from blood. The J gene is TRBJ2-4, the V gene TRBV2; 7 bases map to TRBD2. The TCR comes from a human donor in good health. This chain's CDR3 is CASEAGDIQYF. The CDR3 region has the DNA TGTGCCAGCGAGGCGGGAGACATTCAGTACTTC.